These 21 T cell receptor beta chains share one sample of origin, sequenced in a study of T cell repertoires in cytomegalovirus infection. TCRdb re-called the reads with MiXCR, one entry per CDR3 protein. The table has fewer than 200,000 distinct CDR3 sequences, about a tenth seen once. Material: PBMCs. These receptors were taken from a human donor in good health (CMV status not recorded). Some clones in this sample may be carry-over from other donors' samples.

The chain links TRBV6-1 to TRBJ1-5; D unclear. The CDR3 extends over 15 amino acids. The V gene's germline CDR1 is MNHNS and CDR2 SASEGT. V shed 3 bases and J shed 11 bases, with 20 bases lying between them. The CDR3, as DNA: TGTGCCAGCAGTGAGGCGGGAAAGGGATCGCAGGCCCAGCATTTT. This sequence encodes CASSEAGKGSQAQHF.

This clonotype showed up many times. This sequence joins TRBV5-1 and TRBJ1-1; possibly TRBD1 for D (6 bases). Germline lookup yields CDR1 SGHRS and CDR2 YFSETQ. CDR3 size: 15 residues. Trimming took 0 bases from V and 1 from J, leaving 10 bases between them. The CDR3 is CASSLAGTQNTEAFF. DNA of the CDR3: TGCGCCAGCAGCTTGGCCGGGACACAGAACACTGAAGCTTTCTTT.

This clonotype was seen many times. V gene TRBV4-1 combines with J gene TRBJ1-5; 9 positions agree with TRBD1. This CDR3 is 16 amino acids long. The V gene's germline CDR1 is MGHRA and CDR2 YSYEKL. The V and J ends lost 0 bases and 7 bases, in that order; junction bases with no gene match: 7. The chain's CDR3 is CASSQEPGQGGQPQHF. Here the CDR3 DNA reads TGCGCCAGCAGCCAAGAACCGGGACAGGGAGGACAGCCCCAGCATTTT.

This clonotype has only a few counts. The V gene is TRBV9, the J gene TRBJ1-1; no clear D gene. This CDR3 contains 13 residues. From germline, CDR1 is SGDLS and CDR2 YYNGEE. The V end lost 6 bases, the J end lost 5 bases, and 14 bases lay between the germline ends. The CDR3 nucleotides read TGTGCCAGCAAGCAAGGGAGTGCGACTGAAGCTTTCTTT. Protein: CASKQGSATEAFF.

This clonotype came up many times. CDR3 residues: CASSLVAGTIYGYTF. The DNA of the CDR3 is TGTGCCAGCAGCTTAGTCGCCGGGACAATCTATGGCTACACCTTC. The chain couples TRBV7-9 to TRBJ1-2, with D tentatively TRBD1 (6 bases). The CDR3 extends over 15 amino acids. V lost 1 base and J lost 4, with 13 bases in between. Per germline, CDR1 SEHNR and CDR2 FQNEAQ (reference sequence).

The chain is built from TRBV25-1 and TRBJ1-1, with unresolved D. V lost 4 bases to trimming and J lost 1 base, with 10 bases between them. CDR1 MGHDK and CDR2 SYGVNS come from the germline V gene. The length of the CDR3 is 14 residues. As DNA, the CDR3 is TGTGCCAGCAGTGGGAGGTCAAGGAACACTGAAGCTTTCTTT. Translated, it gives CASSGRSRNTEAFF.

This clonotype has a count of ten or more. The chain employs TRBV27 and TRBJ1-6, with D hard to call. V was shortened by 2 bases and J by 2 bases, with 16 bases between the two germline ends. The CDR3 is 18 amino acids. Germline loops: CDR1 MNHEY, CDR2 SMNVEV (reference sequence). CDR3 nucleotides: TGTGCCAGCAGTTTACTCCCCCAACGCCCCCCCTATAATTCACCCCTCCACTTT. Translated: CASSLLPQRPPYNSPLHF.

This clonotype was seen a few times. The gene calls are TRBV10-3 and TRBJ2-7; D is tentatively TRBD1 or TRBD2 (5 bases each). This CDR3 region has 12 residues. Deletions cut 1 base from V and 6 bases from J, with 7 bases between. CDR1 and CDR2 (germline): ENHRY, SYGVKD. CDR3 residues: CAISEWGSEQYF. In DNA form, the CDR3 reads TGTGCCATCAGTGAGTGGGGGAGCGAGCAGTACTTC.

Many counts were recorded for this clonotype. The rearrangement links TRBV28 to TRBJ2-5; 12 bases align to TRBD2. The CDR3 covers 18 residues. Per germline, CDR1 MDHEN and CDR2 SYDVKM. The V segment lost 7 bases and the J segment 0 bases; nucleotides outside the gene matches: 12. The CDR3 sequence is CASTPTGGLAGYQETQYF. CDR3 in DNA: TGTGCCAGCACCCCGACGGGGGGACTAGCGGGTTACCAAGAGACCCAGTACTTC. The full variable domain, its missing parts supplied by reference TRBV28 and TRBJ2-5, is DVKVTQSSRYLVKRTGEKVFLECVQDMDHENMFWYRQDPGLGLRLIYFSYDVKMKEKGDIPEGYSVSREKKERFSLILESASTNQTSMYLCASTPTGGLAGYQETQYFGPGTRLLVL.

This chain uses TRBV6-2 or TRBV6-3 with TRBJ2-7, with no clear D. Germline CDR1 reads MNHEY; CDR2 reads SVGEGT. Between the trimmed V and J ends, which lost 6 bases and 3 bases, there was a span of 15 bases. The CDR3 contains 14 residues. CDR3 nucleotide sequence: TGTGCCAGCAGCCATAGACACCGACTCTACGAGCAGTACTTC. Its translation: CASSHRHRLYEQYF.

There are many counts of this clonotype. The genes are TRBV28 and TRBJ1-2; D perhaps matches TRBD1 (5 bases). This CDR3 has 20 residues. The germline V gene has CDR1 MDHEN and CDR2 SYDVKM. The V end lost 2 bases, the J end lost 3 bases, and 28 bases lay between the germline ends. CDR3 in amino acids: CASSLIVGVQGGRKDYGYTF. Written as DNA, the CDR3 is TGTGCCAGCAGTTTAATAGTAGGGGTGCAGGGCGGCAGGAAGGACTATGGCTACACCTTC.

This clonotype was seen only a few times. The chain uses TRBV11-2 and TRBJ2-3; no clear D gene. There are 12 residues in the CDR3. Trimming left V 5 bases short and J 2 bases short, with 5 bases between. Germline CDR1 SGHAT, CDR2 FQNNGV. This chain's CDR3 is CASSQFTDTQYF. The CDR3 bases are TGTGCCAGCAGCCAATTCACAGATACGCAGTATTTT.

This clonotype was observed at least ten times. This sequence joins TRBV5-1 and TRBJ2-3; D is undetermined. Trimming shortened V by 2 bases and J by 0 bases, and 7 bases separated the two germline ends. The CDR3 loop spans 14 amino acids. CDR1 is SGHRS and CDR2 is YFSETQ in the germline V gene. DNA of the CDR3: TGCGCCAGCAGCTTACAAACTAGCACAGATACGCAGTATTTT. Translated, it gives CASSLQTSTDTQYF. The full variable domain, rest sourced from reference TRBV5-1 and TRBJ2-3, is KAGVTQTPRYLIKTRGQQVTLSCSPISGHRSVSWYQQTPGQGLQFLFEYFSETQRNKGNFPGRFSGRQFSNSRSEMNVSTLELGDSALYLCASSLQTSTDTQYFGPGTRLTVL.

This clonotype was found many times. The V and J genes are TRBV25-1 and TRBJ1-3; 9 nucleotides align to TRBD1. J lost 3 bases, V lost 2 bases, and 5 bases had no gene match. There are 16 residues in the CDR3. The germline V gene has CDR1 MGHDK and CDR2 SYGVNS. The CDR3 loop reads CASSEQTGGLGNTIYF. The CDR3 nucleotides are TGTGCCAGCAGTGAACAAACAGGGGGCCTTGGAAACACCATATATTTT.

This clonotype has a count of ten or more. This chain joins TRBV7-2 and TRBJ1-3, with TRBD1 identical over 7 bases. Per the germline V gene, CDR1 is SGHTA and CDR2 is FQGNSA. This CDR3 region has 14 residues. J gave up 2 bases and V 5 bases, and 3 bases lay outside the gene matches. CDR3 residues: CASSLDRAGNTIYF. In nucleotides, the CDR3 is TGTGCCAGCAGCCTTGACAGGGCTGGAAACACCATATATTTT.

J is TRBJ1-1 and V is TRBV11-2, with D tentatively TRBD1 (5 bases). Trimming removed 2 bases at V and 0 bases at J, with 31 bases between. The CDR3 loop spans 22 amino acids. The V gene's germline CDR1 is SGHAT and CDR2 FQNNGV. The chain's CDR3 is CASSLRFFGANDGKVMNTEAFF. The CDR3 region has the DNA TGTGCCAGCAGCTTACGATTCTTCGGGGCTAACGACGGGAAGGTTATGAACACTGAAGCTTTCTTT. Looking up the rest from reference TRBV11-2 and TRBJ1-1 gives the full variable domain: EAGVAQSPRYKIIEKRQSVAFWCNPISGHATLYWYQQILGQGPKLLIQFQNNGVVDDSQLPKDRFSAERLKGVDSTLKIQPAKLEDSAVYLCASSLRFFGANDGKVMNTEAFFGQGTRLTVV.

This clonotype was detected a few times. The V gene is TRBV7-6, the J gene TRBJ2-6; D gene ambiguous. Germline V gene sequence: CDR1 SGHVS, CDR2 FNYEAQ. Trimming removed 2 bases from V and 4 bases from J, with 9 bases in between. The CDR3 runs to 15 residues. Here the CDR3 reads CASSLSQSGANVLTF. CDR3 coding DNA: TGTGCCAGCAGCTTATCGCAGTCGGGGGCCAACGTCCTGACTTTC.

This clonotype showed up just a few times. The V call is TRBV30, the J call TRBJ1-1; 7 bases fit TRBD1. The CDR3 is 12 residues long. CDR1 is GTSNPN, CDR2 SVGIG, per germline (reference sequence). V shed 5 bases, J shed 6 bases, and the junction held 6 bases outside the gene matches. CDR3: CAWLTGKPEAFF. The DNA of the CDR3 is TGTGCCTGGTTGACAGGGAAACCTGAAGCTTTCTTT.

This clonotype appeared many times. This sequence joins TRBV7-2 and TRBJ1-6; weak D call: TRBD1 (5 bases). Germline CDR1 is SGHTA and CDR2 is FQGNSA. The ends were cut back, 5 bases at V and 10 bases at J, with 12 bases in the middle. The CDR3 runs 13 residues. This CDR3 reads CASSLGTGSPLHF. The CDR3 DNA reads TGTGCCAGCAGCCTAGGGACGGGATCACCCCTCCACTTT. Supplemented by reference TRBV7-2 and TRBJ1-6, the full variable domain reads GAGVSQSPSNKVTEKGKDVELRCDPISGHTALYWYRQSLGQGLEFLIYFQGNSAPDKSGLPSDRFSAERTGGSVSTLTIQRTQQEDSAVYLCASSLGTGSPLHFGNGTRLTVT.

This clonotype appeared many times. The chain joins TRBV28 to TRBJ1-6; D is unclear. This CDR3 spans 15 amino acids. Trimming cost V 2 bases and J 7 bases, with 12 bases left between them. Germline CDR1 reads MDHEN; CDR2 reads SYDVKM. CDR3 DNA sequence: TGTGCCAGCAGTTTAGAGGCTGCGGGGAATTCACCCCTCCACTTT. It translates to CASSLEAAGNSPLHF.

The chain combines TRBV20-1 with TRBJ2-5; D ambiguous. V dropped 0 bases and J dropped 4 bases, with 3 bases sitting between them. The CDR3 length is 11 residues. The germline V gene has CDR1 DFQATT and CDR2 SNEGSKA (reference sequence). The CDR3 loop is CSARERETQYF. The CDR3 nucleotides are TGCAGTGCTAGAGAACGAGAGACCCAGTACTTC.